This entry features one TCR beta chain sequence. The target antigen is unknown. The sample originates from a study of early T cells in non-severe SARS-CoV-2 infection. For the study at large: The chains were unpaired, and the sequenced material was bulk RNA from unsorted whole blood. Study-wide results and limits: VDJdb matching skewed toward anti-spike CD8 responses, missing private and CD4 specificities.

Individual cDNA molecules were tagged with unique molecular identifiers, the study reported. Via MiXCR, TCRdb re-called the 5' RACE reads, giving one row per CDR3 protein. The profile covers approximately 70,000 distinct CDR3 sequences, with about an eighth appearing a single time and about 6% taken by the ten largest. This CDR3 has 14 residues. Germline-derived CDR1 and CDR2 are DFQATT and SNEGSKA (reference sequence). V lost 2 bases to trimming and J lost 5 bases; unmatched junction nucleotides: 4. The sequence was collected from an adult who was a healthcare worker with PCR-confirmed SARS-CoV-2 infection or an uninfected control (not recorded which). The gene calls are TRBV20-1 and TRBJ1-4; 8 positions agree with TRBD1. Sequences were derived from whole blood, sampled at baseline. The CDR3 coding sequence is TGCAGTGCTAGAAACCGGGACAGGAATGAAAAACTGTTTTTT. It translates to CSARNRDRNEKLFF.